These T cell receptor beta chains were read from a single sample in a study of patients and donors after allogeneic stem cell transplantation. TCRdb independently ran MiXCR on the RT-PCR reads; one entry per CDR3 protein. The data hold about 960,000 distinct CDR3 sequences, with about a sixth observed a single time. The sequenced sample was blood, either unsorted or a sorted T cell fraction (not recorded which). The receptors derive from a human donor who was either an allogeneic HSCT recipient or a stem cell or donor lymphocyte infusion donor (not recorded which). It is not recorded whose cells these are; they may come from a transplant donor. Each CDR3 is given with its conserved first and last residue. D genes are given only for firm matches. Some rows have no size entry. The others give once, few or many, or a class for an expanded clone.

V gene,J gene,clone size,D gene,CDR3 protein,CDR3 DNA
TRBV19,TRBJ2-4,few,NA,CASSIIGGRAKNIQYF,TGTGCCAGTAGTATAATAGGGGGTCGGGCCAAAAACATTCAGTACTTC
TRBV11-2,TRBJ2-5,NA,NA,CASSPDRPRTGAYSTQYF,TGTGCCAGCAGCCCGGACCGCCCTAGGACGGGGGCTTATTCAACCCAGTACTTC
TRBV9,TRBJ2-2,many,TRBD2,CASSVLAGVTGELFF,TGTGCCAGCAGCGTACTAGCGGGAGTTACCGGGGAGCTGTTTTTT
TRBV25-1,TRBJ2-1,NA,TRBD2,CASSDGLAGTNEQFF,TGTGCCAGCAGTGACGGGCTAGCGGGGACCAATGAGCAGTTCTTC
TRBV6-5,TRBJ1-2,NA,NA,CASMTYYGYTF,TGTGCCAGCATGACGTATTATGGCTACACCTTC
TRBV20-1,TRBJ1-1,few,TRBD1,CSARDRRTGDPEAFF,TGCAGTGCTAGAGATCGCCGGACAGGAGATCCTGAAGCTTTCTTT
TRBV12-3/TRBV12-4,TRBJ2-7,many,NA,CASSLGWGSEQYF,TGTGCCAGCAGTTTAGGTTGGGGAAGCGAGCAGTACTTC
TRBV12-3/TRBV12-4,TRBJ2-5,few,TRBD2,CASSFLGTSSLQETQYF,TGTGCCAGCAGTTTTCTAGGGACTAGCAGTCTCCAAGAGACCCAGTACTTC
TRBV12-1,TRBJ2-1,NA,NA,CARGFEQFF,TGTGCCAGGGGCTTCGAGCAGTTCTTC
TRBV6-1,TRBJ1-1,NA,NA,CASGEARLNTEAFF,TGTGCCAGCGGGGAGGCACGGTTGAACACTGAAGCTTTCTTT
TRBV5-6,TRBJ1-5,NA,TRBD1,CASSGDRGISNQPQHF,TGTGCCAGCAGCGGGGACAGGGGAATCAGCAATCAGCCCCAGCATTTT
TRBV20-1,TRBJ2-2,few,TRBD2,CSAKKAGGQAGELFF,TGCAGTGCTAAGAAAGCGGGGGGGCAGGCCGGGGAGCTGTTTTTT
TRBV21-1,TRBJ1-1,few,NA,CASSPAGLCTEAFF,TGTGCCAGCAGCCCGGCGGGGTTGTGCACTGAAGCTTTCTTT
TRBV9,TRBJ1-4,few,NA,CASSVGQSGKLFF,TGTGCCAGCAGCGTGGGACAATCCGGAAAACTGTTTTTT
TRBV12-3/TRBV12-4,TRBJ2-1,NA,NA,CASSGARGGEQFF,TGTGCCAGCAGTGGGGCTCGGGGTGGGGAGCAGTTCTTC
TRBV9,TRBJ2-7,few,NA,CASSVRQDLYEQYF,TGTGCCAGCAGCGTACGACAGGACCTCTACGAGCAGTACTTC
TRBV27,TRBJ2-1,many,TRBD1,CASRKGQVFFYNEQFF,TGTGCCAGCAGAAAGGGACAGGTCTTTTTCTACAATGAGCAGTTCTTC
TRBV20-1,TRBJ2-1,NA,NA,CSARDRDGEQFF,TGCAGTGCTAGGGATCGGGACGGGGAGCAGTTCTTC
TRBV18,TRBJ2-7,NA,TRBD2,CASSKRDGSSYEQYF,TGTGCCAGCTCAAAGCGGGACGGCAGCTCCTACGAGCAGTACTTC
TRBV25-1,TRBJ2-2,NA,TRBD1,CASSEFAGTGGGGAPGELFF,TGTGCCAGCAGTGAATTCGCTGGGACAGGGGGTGGGGGGGCCCCCGGGGAGCTGTTTTTT
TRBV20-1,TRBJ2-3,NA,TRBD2,CSVTSGGAFSGTDTQYF,TGCAGTGTCACTAGCGGGGGGGCCTTTTCAGGCACAGATACGCAGTATTTT
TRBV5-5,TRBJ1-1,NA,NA,CASSLVYDEAFF,TGTGCCAGCAGCTTAGTATACGATGAAGCTTTCTTT
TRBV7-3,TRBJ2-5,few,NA,CASSLTAGAGRETQYF,TGTGCCAGCAGCTTAACGGCAGGGGCGGGACGAGAGACCCAGTACTTC
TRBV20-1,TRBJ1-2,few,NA,CSATLPGGYGYTF,TGCAGTGCTACCCTCCCCGGGGGATATGGCTACACCTTC
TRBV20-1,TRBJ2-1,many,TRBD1,CSARVPGTGVNEQFF,TGCAGTGCTAGAGTCCCGGGGACAGGGGTCAATGAGCAGTTCTTC
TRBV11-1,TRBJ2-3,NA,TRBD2,CASSLGGWSGSDSADTQYF,TGTGCCAGCAGCTTAGGAGGGTGGAGCGGGAGTGATAGCGCAGATACGCAGTATTTT
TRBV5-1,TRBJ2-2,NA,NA,CASSLGGTINTGELFF,TGCGCCAGCAGCTTGGGGGGAACCATTAACACCGGGGAGCTGTTTTTT
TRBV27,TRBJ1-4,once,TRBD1,CASSMTGRTNEKLFF,TGTGCCAGCAGTATGACAGGGCGAACTAATGAAAAACTGTTTTTT
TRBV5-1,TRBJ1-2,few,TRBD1,CASQGDNYGYTF,TGCGCCTCCCAGGGGGACAACTATGGCTACACCTTC
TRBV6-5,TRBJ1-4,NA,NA,CASSYSAGDEKLFF,TGTGCCAGCAGTTACTCGGCGGGGGATGAAAAACTGTTTTTT
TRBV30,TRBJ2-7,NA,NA,CAWSVPAWSYEQYF,TGTGCCTGGAGTGTACCGGCGTGGTCCTACGAGCAGTACTTC
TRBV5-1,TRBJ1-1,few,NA,CASRNSGRNTEAFF,TGCGCCAGCAGGAATTCAGGGCGGAACACTGAAGCTTTCTTT
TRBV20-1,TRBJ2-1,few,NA,CSARKGDKLGQFF,TGCAGTGCTAGAAAAGGAGACAAATTAGGGCAGTTCTTC
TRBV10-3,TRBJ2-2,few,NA,CAMREAGELFF,TGTGCCATGCGTGAGGCCGGGGAGCTGTTTTTT
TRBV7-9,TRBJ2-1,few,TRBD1,CASSLFGTGGLYNEQFF,TGTGCCAGCAGCTTATTTGGGACAGGGGGCCTCTACAATGAGCAGTTCTTC
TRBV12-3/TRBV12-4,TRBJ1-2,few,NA,CASSSVTNYGYTF,TGTGCCAGCAGTTCCGTGACTAACTATGGCTACACCTTC
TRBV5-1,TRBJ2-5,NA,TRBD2,CASSLEMAGLAGEETQYF,TGCGCCAGCAGCTTGGAGATGGCGGGACTAGCGGGAGAAGAGACCCAGTACTTC
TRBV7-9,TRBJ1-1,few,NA,CASLGPPMNTEAFF,TGTGCCAGCTTGGGACCGCCAATGAACACTGAAGCTTTCTTT
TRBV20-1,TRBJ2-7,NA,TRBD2,CSATRGGRAYEQYF,TGCAGTGCCACTCGGGGGGGACGCGCCTACGAGCAGTACTTC
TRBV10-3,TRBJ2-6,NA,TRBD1,CAIRFADRNSGANVLTF,TGTGCCATCAGATTTGCGGACAGGAACTCTGGGGCCAACGTCCTGACTTTC
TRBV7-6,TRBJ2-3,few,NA,CASSRHANWLGTDTQYF,TGTGCCAGCAGCCGTCATGCCAATTGGCTGGGCACAGATACGCAGTATTTT
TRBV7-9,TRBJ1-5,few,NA,CASSADRRGNQPQHF,TGTGCCAGCAGCGCTGACAGACGTGGGAATCAGCCCCAGCATTTT
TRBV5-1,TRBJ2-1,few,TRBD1,CASSLGTVNEQFF,TGCGCCAGCAGCCTCGGGACAGTCAATGAGCAGTTCTTC
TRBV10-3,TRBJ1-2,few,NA,CAAFAPVDGYTF,TGTGCCGCTTTCGCCCCAGTGGATGGCTACACCTTC